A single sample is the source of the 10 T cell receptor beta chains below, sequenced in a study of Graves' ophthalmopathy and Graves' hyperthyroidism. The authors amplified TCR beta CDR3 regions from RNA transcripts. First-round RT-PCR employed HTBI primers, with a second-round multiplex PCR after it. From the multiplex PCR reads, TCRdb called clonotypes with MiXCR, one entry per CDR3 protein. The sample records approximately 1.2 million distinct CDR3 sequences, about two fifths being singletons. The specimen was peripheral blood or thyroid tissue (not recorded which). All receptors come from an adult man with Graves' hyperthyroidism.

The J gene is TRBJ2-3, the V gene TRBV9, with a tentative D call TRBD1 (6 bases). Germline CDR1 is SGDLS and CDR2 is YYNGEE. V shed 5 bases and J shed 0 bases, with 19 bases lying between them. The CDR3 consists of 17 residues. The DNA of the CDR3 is TGTGCCAGCAGTGACTCAGGGGCGGCAGGAAGCACAGATACGCAGTATTTT. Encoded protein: CASSDSGAAGSTDTQYF.

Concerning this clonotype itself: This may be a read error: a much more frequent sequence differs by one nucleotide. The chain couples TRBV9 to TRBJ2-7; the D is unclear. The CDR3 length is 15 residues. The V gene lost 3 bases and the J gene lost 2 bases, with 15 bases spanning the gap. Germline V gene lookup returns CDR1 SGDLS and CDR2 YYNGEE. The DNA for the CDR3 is TGTGCCAGCAGCGGCTCCGGACCAGGTGCCTACGAGCAGTACTTC. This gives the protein CASSGSGPGAYEQYF.

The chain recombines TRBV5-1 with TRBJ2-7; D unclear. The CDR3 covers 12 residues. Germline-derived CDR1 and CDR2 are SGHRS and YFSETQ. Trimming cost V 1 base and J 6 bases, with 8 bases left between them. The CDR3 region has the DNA TGCGCCAGCAGCTTGTTTGATCGCGAGCAGTACTTC. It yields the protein CASSLFDREQYF.

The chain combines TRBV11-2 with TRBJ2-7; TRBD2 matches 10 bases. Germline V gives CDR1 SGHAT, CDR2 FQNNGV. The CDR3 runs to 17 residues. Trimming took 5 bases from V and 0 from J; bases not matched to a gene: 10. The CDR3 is CASSPPSGRVFSYEQYF. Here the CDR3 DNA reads TGTGCCAGCAGCCCTCCTAGCGGGAGAGTTTTCTCCTACGAGCAGTACTTC.

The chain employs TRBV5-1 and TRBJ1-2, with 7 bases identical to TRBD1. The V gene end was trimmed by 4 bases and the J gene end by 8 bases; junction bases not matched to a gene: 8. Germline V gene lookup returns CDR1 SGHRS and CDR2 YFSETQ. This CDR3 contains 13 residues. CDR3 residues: CASSGGQREGYTF. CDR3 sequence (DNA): TGCGCCAGCAGCGGGGGACAGAGGGAAGGCTACACCTTC. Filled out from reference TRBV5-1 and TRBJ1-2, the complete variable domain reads KAGVTQTPRYLIKTRGQQVTLSCSPISGHRSVSWYQQTPGQGLQFLFEYFSETQRNKGNFPGRFSGRQFSNSRSEMNVSTLELGDSALYLCASSGGQREGYTFGSGTRLTVV.

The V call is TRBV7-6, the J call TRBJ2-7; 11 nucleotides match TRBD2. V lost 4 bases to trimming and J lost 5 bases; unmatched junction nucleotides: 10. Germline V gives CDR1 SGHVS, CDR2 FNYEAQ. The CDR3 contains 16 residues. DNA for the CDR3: TGTGCCAGCAGCTCCTTAGCGGGAGGGCCGGTCCACGAGCAGTACTTC. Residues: CASSSLAGGPVHEQYF.

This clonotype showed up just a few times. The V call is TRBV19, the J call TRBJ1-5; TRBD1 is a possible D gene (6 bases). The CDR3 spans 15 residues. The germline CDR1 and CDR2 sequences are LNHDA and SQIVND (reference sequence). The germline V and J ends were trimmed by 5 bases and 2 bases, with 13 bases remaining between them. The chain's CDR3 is CASSGGGSGNQPQHF. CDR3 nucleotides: TGTGCCAGTAGTGGAGGGGGATCGGGCAATCAGCCCCAGCATTTT. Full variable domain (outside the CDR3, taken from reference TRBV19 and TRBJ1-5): DGGITQSPKYLFRKEGQNVTLSCEQNLNHDAMYWYRQDPGQGLRLIYYSQIVNDFQKGDIAEGYSVSREKKESFPLTVTSAQKNPTAFYLCASSGGGSGNQPQHFGDGTRLSIL.

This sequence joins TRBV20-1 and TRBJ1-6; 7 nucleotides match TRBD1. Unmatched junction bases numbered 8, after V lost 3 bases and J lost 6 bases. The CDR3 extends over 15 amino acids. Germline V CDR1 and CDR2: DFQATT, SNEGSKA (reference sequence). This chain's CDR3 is CSARGGTAPNSPLHF. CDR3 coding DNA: TGCAGTGCTAGGGGAGGGACAGCGCCTAATTCACCCCTCCACTTT.

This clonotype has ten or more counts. The CDR3: CASSLSGPPGTEAFF. The CDR3 DNA sequence: TGCGCCAGCAGCTTGTCGGGCCCACCGGGCACTGAAGCTTTCTTT. The chain employs TRBV5-1 and TRBJ1-1; no definite D call. Germline-derived CDR1 and CDR2 are SGHRS and YFSETQ. The CDR3 has 15 residues. The V end lost 1 base, the J end lost 4 bases, and 14 bases lay between the germline ends.

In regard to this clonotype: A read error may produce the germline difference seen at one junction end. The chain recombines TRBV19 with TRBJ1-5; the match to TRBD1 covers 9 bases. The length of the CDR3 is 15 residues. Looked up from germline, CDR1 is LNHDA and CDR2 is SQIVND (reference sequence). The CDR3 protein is CASSMRDRANQPEHF. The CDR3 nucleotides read TGTGCCAGTAGTATGAGGGACAGGGCTAATCAGCCCGAGCATTTT.